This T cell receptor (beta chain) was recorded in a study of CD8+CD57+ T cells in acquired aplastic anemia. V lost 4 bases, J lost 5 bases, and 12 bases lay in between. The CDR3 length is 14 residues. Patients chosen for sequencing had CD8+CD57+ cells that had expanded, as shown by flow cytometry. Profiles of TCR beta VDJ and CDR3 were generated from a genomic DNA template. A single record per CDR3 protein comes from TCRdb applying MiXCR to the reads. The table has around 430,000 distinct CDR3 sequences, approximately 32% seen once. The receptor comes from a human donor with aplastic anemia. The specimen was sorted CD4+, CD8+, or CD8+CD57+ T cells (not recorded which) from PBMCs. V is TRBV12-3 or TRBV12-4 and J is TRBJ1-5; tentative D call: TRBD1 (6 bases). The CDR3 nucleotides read TGTGCCAGCAGTTCATGGACAGTCCATCAGCCCCAGCATTTT. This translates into CASSSWTVHQPQHF.